These T cell receptor beta chains were read from a single sample in a study of cytomegalovirus exposure and HLA in healthy donors. The method was immunoSEQ multiplex PCR; TCRdb's version includes in-frame clones alone and lacks a portion of them. Of 140,000 or so clones in the sample, about 87% were seen once. The source material was PBMCs. These receptor sequences come from a man younger than 35 in good health and CMV-seropositive. CDR3s include the opening cysteine and the closing phenylalanine or tryptophan. A D gene is named only where the DNA matches it firmly. Rows give clone size only sometimes, using once, few, many, or a class for an expanded clone.

cdr3_nt cdr3_aa j_call clone_size v_call d_call
TGCGCCAGCAGCCCCAGGGAGGGACCCACCGGGGAGCTGTTTTTT CASSPREGPTGELFF TRBJ2-2 . TRBV4-1 TRBD2
TGCGCCAGCAGCCAAACACAGGGCGTCTATGGCTACACCTTC CASSQTQGVYGYTF TRBJ1-2 . TRBV4-1 .
TGTGCCAGCGGACAGGGCAATGGAGCAGATACGCAGTATTTT CASGQGNGADTQYF TRBJ2-3 . TRBV6-1 TRBD1
TGTGCCTGGAGCGCCGGGACAGGGGCCTACGAGCAGTACTTC CAWSAGTGAYEQYF TRBJ2-7 . TRBV30 TRBD1
TGTGCCAGTAGTCAGGCAAACTACGAGCAGTACTTC CASSQANYEQYF TRBJ2-7 . TRBV19 .
TGTGCCAGCAGCGTAGGGACCACAGGGCTGAACACTGAAGCTTTCTTT CASSVGTTGLNTEAFF TRBJ1-1 . TRBV9 .
TGTGCCAGCAGGAAAAGCAAGCTAAATGAAAAACTGTTTTTT CASRKSKLNEKLFF TRBJ1-4 once TRBV6-6 .
TGTGCCAGCTCACCAGACAGCCGCGCAACTAATGAAAAACTGTTTTTT CASSPDSRATNEKLFF TRBJ1-4 . TRBV18 .
TGTGCCAGCAGGGCCACTAGCGGGAGAGAGCAGTTCTTC CASRATSGREQFF TRBJ2-1 once TRBV6-1 TRBD2
TGTGCCACCGGAGAGCGGCGGGAGAGCTATGGCTACACCTTC CATGERRESYGYTF TRBJ1-2 once TRBV19 .
TGTGCCAGCAGCTTGGTTACTAGCGGGCATGAGCAGTTCTTC CASSLVTSGHEQFF TRBJ2-1 . TRBV5-4 TRBD2